This is a list of T cell receptor beta chains from one sample in a study of blood T cell repertoires in COVID-19. TCRdb keeps only in-frame clones here, not all; method: immunoSEQ multiplex PCR. The data show over 300,000 clones, with around 85% seen just once and 7.2% held by the top ten. The sequenced material came from peripheral blood. Receptor source: a human donor in a cohort sampled during active COVID-19. Each CDR3 is given with its conserved first and last residue. D genes are given only for firm matches. The size field is filled for only some rows; it gives once, few, many or a size class.

abundance	v_gene	d_gene	j_gene	CDR3nt	CDR3aa
-	TRBV3-1/TRBV3-2	-	TRBJ2-7	TGTGCCAGCAGCTCCAGGGTCGAGCAGTACTTC	CASSSRVEQYF
once	TRBV4-1	TRBD1	TRBJ1-4	TGCGCCAGCAGCCAACTCGAAGCCTCCGGGACAGAGCGCGAAAAACTGTTTTTT	CASSQLEASGTEREKLFF
-	TRBV7-3	-	TRBJ2-1	TGTGCCAGCAGCTATGAAGCGGGCATCTACAATGAGCAGTTCTTC	CASSYEAGIYNEQFF
once	TRBV20-1	-	TRBJ1-1	TGCAGCGTGGGGGCTAGGGGCCAAGGTTTCTTT	CSVGARGQGFF
-	TRBV2	-	TRBJ2-3	TGTGCCAGCAGTGAAGAGGTGCAGGGCAGGGATACGCAGTATTTT	CASSEEVQGRDTQYF
-	TRBV18	-	TRBJ1-1	TGTGCCAGCTCACCAATCCAAGGGGTAGGGGTGAAGACTGAAGCTTTCTTT	CASSPIQGVGVKTEAFF
-	TRBV30	-	TRBJ2-3	TGTGCCTGGCGGCGGACTTCTAGCACAGATACGCAGTATTTT	CAWRRTSSTDTQYF
-	TRBV11-2	-	TRBJ1-3	TGTGCCAGCAGCTCCCTGACAGCTTCTGGAAACACCATATATTTT	CASSSLTASGNTIYF
-	TRBV5-4	TRBD1	TRBJ1-1	TGTGCCAGCAGCTTGTTTTGGGACAGTGTTGAAGCTTTCTTT	CASSLFWDSVEAFF
-	TRBV7-2	-	TRBJ1-1	TGTGCCAGCAGCTTAGGTGGTTTGCGAGTCGGTTTGAACACTGAAGCTTTCTTT	CASSLGGLRVGLNTEAFF
-	TRBV6-2/TRBV6-3	-	TRBJ2-7	TGTGCCAGCAGTTACGGTACAGGGCGCGAGCAGTACTTC	CASSYGTGREQYF
-	TRBV7-6	-	TRBJ2-7	TGTGCCAGCAGCTCCTTTCAGGGGAATTACGAGCAGTACTTC	CASSSFQGNYEQYF
-	TRBV7-8	TRBD1	TRBJ2-4	TGTGCCAGCAGCCTACAGGGGACCAAAAACATTCAGTACTTC	CASSLQGTKNIQYF
-	TRBV7-9	TRBD1	TRBJ2-1	TGTGCCAGCAGCTTAGGCGCGGGGACAGGGGACTACAATGAGCAGTTCTTC	CASSLGAGTGDYNEQFF
-	TRBV9	TRBD1	TRBJ1-2	TGTGCCAGCAGCCGCCCTATGATCAGGGGGAACTATGGCTACACCTTC	CASSRPMIRGNYGYTF
-	TRBV5-4	-	TRBJ1-1	TGTGCCAGCAGCCATAGCCCGGGCACTGAAGCTTTCTTT	CASSHSPGTEAFF
once	TRBV14	-	TRBJ2-2	TGTGCCAGCAGCCAGCATCGGGTTCACACCGGGGAGCTGTTTTTT	CASSQHRVHTGELFF
-	TRBV10-3	TRBD2	TRBJ2-7	TGTGCCATCACCGGGACTAGCGGGGGGGAGCAGTACTTC	CAITGTSGGEQYF
few	TRBV5-1	TRBD1	TRBJ1-6	TGCGCCAGCAGCCCACGGACAGGGGTTGGGAATTCACCCCTCCACTTT	CASSPRTGVGNSPLHF
-	TRBV7-9	-	TRBJ2-3	TGTGCCAGCAGCTCCCGAGGGACAGATACGCAGTATTTT	CASSSRGTDTQYF
-	TRBV6-5	TRBD1	TRBJ2-7	TGTGGTCCGGGACAGGGGATCCACGAGCAGTACTTC	CGPGQGIHEQYF
-	TRBV7-3	TRBD1	TRBJ1-2	TGTGCCAGCAGCTCCTCCCCGGGACAGGGGGTTGGCTACACCTTC	CASSSSPGQGVGYTF
few	TRBV30	-	TRBJ1-6	TGTGCCTGGAGCTCAGGGAGGAGGTATAATTCACCCCTCCACTTT	CAWSSGRRYNSPLHF
once	TRBV6-5	-	TRBJ2-7	TGTGCCAGCAGTTCCTACGGCTACGAGCAGTACTTC	CASSSYGYEQYF
-	TRBV29-1	TRBD2	TRBJ2-3	TGCAGCGTTCGGACTAGCGGGGGGGTGGCAGATACGCAGTATTTT	CSVRTSGGVADTQYF
once	TRBV6-5	TRBD1	TRBJ1-2	TGTGCCAGCAGTTATGGGACAGGGATGATCTATGGCTACACCTTC	CASSYGTGMIYGYTF
-	TRBV6-5	-	TRBJ1-4	TGTGCCAGCACCCCTAATGCGGGGTTTGGAGAAAAACTGTTTTTT	CASTPNAGFGEKLFF
-	TRBV5-1	TRBD1	TRBJ2-3	TGCGCCAGCAGCTTCGGGACAGGGGAATTGGATACGCAGTATTTT	CASSFGTGELDTQYF
-	TRBV21-1	-	TRBJ2-3	TGTGCCAGCAGCAAAGCGATAAAAGCGACAGATACGCAGTATTTT	CASSKAIKATDTQYF
-	TRBV3-1/TRBV3-2	TRBD1	TRBJ1-1	TGTGCCAGCAGCCAAGGAGACAGGGTGAGTTTGAACACTGAAGCTTTCTTT	CASSQGDRVSLNTEAFF
-	TRBV19	-	TRBJ1-3	TGTGCCAGTAGTCTAGGACGGGGAACCATATATTTT	CASSLGRGTIYF
-	TRBV9	-	TRBJ1-5	TGTGCCAGCAGCGTAGTAGGCCGGACAGATAATAGCAATCAGCCCCAGCATTTT	CASSVVGRTDNSNQPQHF
-	TRBV7-2	TRBD2	TRBJ2-1	TGTGCCAGCAGCTCCTCTAGCGGGGGTTACAATGAGCAGTTCTTC	CASSSSSGGYNEQFF
-	TRBV5-4	-	TRBJ2-7	TGTGCCAGCAGCCCCAGAGGGGGGGACTACGAGCAGTACTTC	CASSPRGGDYEQYF
-	TRBV30	-	TRBJ2-2	TGTGCCTGGAGCGTAGACAGGAGCACCGGGGAGCTGTTTTTT	CAWSVDRSTGELFF
-	TRBV6-5	-	TRBJ2-7	TGTGCCAGCAGTAGGACGGGGTCCTACGAGCAGTACTTC	CASSRTGSYEQYF
-	TRBV30	-	TRBJ2-1	TGTGCCTGGAGTTCGGGGATTGGGCAGTTCTTC	CAWSSGIGQFF
-	TRBV5-1	-	TRBJ2-5	TGCGCCAGCAGCTCGATGGACAGTCAAGAGACCCAGTACTTC	CASSSMDSQETQYF
-	TRBV6-5	-	TRBJ1-2	TGTGCCAGCAGTCCTGGGACACCTGCTAACTATGGCTACACCTTC	CASSPGTPANYGYTF
-	TRBV6-1	TRBD1	TRBJ1-3	TGTGCCAGCAGTGAGGGTTCAGGGGGCTCTGGAAACACCATATATTTT	CASSEGSGGSGNTIYF
-	TRBV19	TRBD2	TRBJ2-3	TGTGCCAGTAGTAGTGCGGGAGGAGGGGCAGATACGCAGTATTTT	CASSSAGGGADTQYF
once	TRBV6-2/TRBV6-3	TRBD1	TRBJ1-5	TGTGCCAGCAGGTACAGGGGGGGTCAGAGGCCCCAGCATTTT	CASRYRGGQRPQHF
-	TRBV3-1/TRBV3-2	TRBD2	TRBJ2-3	TGTGCCAGCAGCCAAGGGACTAGCGGGTTCACAGATACGCAGTATTTT	CASSQGTSGFTDTQYF
-	TRBV5-1	-	TRBJ2-5	TGCGCCAGCAACCGGGACAATCAACCGCGGGAGACCCAGTACTTC	CASNRDNQPRETQYF
-	TRBV6-5	TRBD1	TRBJ1-2	TGTGCCAGCAGTTACTCGGGGACAGGGAACGGAGGTTCCACCTTC	CASSYSGTGNGGSTF
-	TRBV30	TRBD1	TRBJ1-1	TGTGCCTGGAGTGAGGGGACAGGGTTTATAGCTTTCTTT	CAWSEGTGFIAFF
-	TRBV14	TRBD1	TRBJ2-7	TGTGCCAGCAGCCCGACAGGGTTCTCCTACGAGCAGTACTTC	CASSPTGFSYEQYF
-	TRBV6-5	TRBD2	TRBJ2-5	TGTGCCAGCAGGAAAGGGACTAGCAGTGAAGAGACCCAGTACTTC	CASRKGTSSEETQYF
-	TRBV4-2	-	TRBJ1-2	TGTGCCAGCAGCCAAGATGGGAGTGAGCCCCGTGGCTACACCTTC	CASSQDGSEPRGYTF
-	TRBV19	-	TRBJ1-1	TGTGCCAGTAATCCAGAATTGAACACTGAAGCTTTCTTT	CASNPELNTEAFF
-	TRBV19	TRBD2	TRBJ2-1	TGTGCCAGTAGTATAAGCGGTATCTCGGGGGGGCGGAACAATGAGCAGTTCTTC	CASSISGISGGRNNEQFF
-	TRBV19	-	TRBJ1-4	TGTGCCAGTAGTATGGGAGGGGTTGAGGGGATGGAAAAACTGTTTTTT	CASSMGGVEGMEKLFF
-	TRBV9	-	TRBJ2-3	TGTGCCAGCAGCGTAGGAGGTGGGGGGGCGAGGGAGACGCAGTATTTT	CASSVGGGGARETQYF
-	TRBV19	-	TRBJ2-7	TGTGCCAGCCGACCCCAGGGATCCTACGAGCAGTACTTC	CASRPQGSYEQYF
many	TRBV7-9	-	TRBJ2-2	TGTGCCAGCAGCGCCCAAGGGGGATCAGTCACCGGGGAGCTGTTTTTT	CASSAQGGSVTGELFF
few	TRBV2	-	TRBJ1-5	TGTGCCAGCAAGGGGACACTGAATCAGCCCCAGCATTTT	CASKGTLNQPQHF
-	TRBV30	TRBD1	TRBJ1-1	TGTGCCTGGAGCCTCCTTGGACAGGGGATCATGAACACTGAAGCTTTCTTT	CAWSLLGQGIMNTEAFF